A single sample gave rise to the 13 T cell receptor beta chains below, sequenced in a study of T cell repertoires in ileal Crohn's disease (dated by TCRdb to 2018 to 2020). Libraries were built with the immunoSEQ multiplex PCR assay. What TCRdb holds here is the immuneACCESS table cut down to in-frame rearrangements. Part of the clones is not present; checked against another copy, under half of the missing clones reflect an unresolved V gene, and the others are unexplained. Within this sample are around 8,100 clones, with 81% of them counted one time only. The ten largest account for roughly 5% of the sample. The sequencing input was ileal tissue. The receptors derive from an adult with Crohn's disease.

V gene TRBV30 combines with J gene TRBJ1-1, with 8 bases aligning to TRBD1. The CDR3 contains 13 residues. V dropped 2 bases and J dropped 10; count of bases not matched to a gene: 9. Looked up from germline, CDR1 is GTSNPN and CDR2 is SVGIG (reference sequence). This CDR3 reads CAWSQDRDRGAFF. In DNA form, the CDR3 reads TGTGCCTGGAGTCAGGACAGGGACCGGGGAGCTTTCTTT.

This clone was observed a single time. The chain recombines TRBV7-6 with TRBJ1-5, with TRBD1 as a possible D gene (6 bases). The ends were cut back, 5 bases at V and 4 bases at J, with 12 bases in the middle. Germline CDR1 reads SGHVS; CDR2 reads FNYEAQ. The CDR3 covers 14 residues. CDR3: CASSPGGGNQPQHF. In nucleotides, the CDR3 is TGTGCCAGCAGCCCTGGGGGCGGTAATCAGCCCCAGCATTTT.

V usage is TRBV28 and J usage is TRBJ1-2; D remains ambiguous. There are 16 residues in the CDR3. The germline V gene has CDR1 MDHEN and CDR2 SYDVKM. Trimming removed 4 bases from V and 1 base from J, with 16 bases in between. The CDR3 sequence is CASSSPGISYNYGYTF. In nucleotides, the CDR3 is TGTGCCAGCAGTTCCCCCGGGATCTCTTATAACTATGGCTACACCTTC.

CDR3 nucleotide sequence: TGTGCCAGCAGCTTAGACCCAGGGATCTACGAGCAGTACTTC. This sequence encodes CASSLDPGIYEQYF. The chain links TRBV7-6 to TRBJ2-7; tentatively, D is TRBD1 (5 bases). Germline CDR1 SGHVS, CDR2 FNYEAQ. V shed 1 base and J shed 3 bases, with 10 bases lying between them. The CDR3 extends over 14 amino acids.

The chain links TRBV7-2 to TRBJ2-3, with 9 bases aligning to TRBD2. The junction had 8 bases not matched to a gene; V was cut back by 1 base and J by 9 bases. Germline loops: CDR1 SGHTA, CDR2 FQGNSA. This CDR3 is 15 amino acids long. In DNA, the CDR3 is TGTGCCAGCAGCTTAGAAGGACTAGCGAGGGGCACGCAGTATTTT. Amino acid sequence: CASSLEGLARGTQYF.

This clone was counted a single time. The chain couples TRBV11-2 to TRBJ1-1; D is ambiguous. CDR1 and CDR2 (germline): SGHAT, FQNNGV. The V end lost 0 bases, the J end lost 1 base, and 9 bases lay between the germline ends. This CDR3 is built from 15 residues. In DNA, the CDR3 is TGTGCCAGCAGCTTAGACCCCGGGGAGAACACTGAAGCTTTCTTT. The encoded protein is CASSLDPGENTEAFF.

The genes are TRBV5-1 and TRBJ2-5; 7 nucleotides agree with TRBD2. In germline, CDR1 is SGHRS, CDR2 YFSETQ. With 4 bases clipped from V and 5 bases from J, the junction kept 8 bases outside the gene matches. This CDR3 spans 14 amino acids. CDR3 sequence reads: CASSHRGGEETQYF. DNA for the CDR3: TGCGCCAGCAGCCACCGGGGAGGGGAGGAGACCCAGTACTTC.

This chain uses TRBV7-2 with TRBJ2-1, with 8 bases lining up with TRBD1. Per the germline V gene, CDR1 is SGHTA and CDR2 is FQGNSA. The CDR3 spans 14 residues. V lost 3 bases, J lost 6 bases, and 4 bases stayed unmatched. The CDR3 DNA reads as TGTGCCAGCAGCTTGGGGACAGGCCGCAATGAGCAGTTCTTC. Translated: CASSLGTGRNEQFF.

V and J are TRBV30 and TRBJ1-1; tentative D call: TRBD1 (5 bases). Germline V gene sequence: CDR1 GTSNPN, CDR2 SVGIG (reference sequence). V lost 2 bases, J lost 9 bases, and 13 bases lay in between. The CDR3 sequence is 12 residues long. CDR3 loop: CAWSYGQGKAFF. The CDR3 nucleotides are TGTGCCTGGAGTTACGGGCAGGGAAAAGCTTTCTTT.

This sequence joins TRBV25-1 and TRBJ2-5; the D gene is possibly TRBD2 (6 bases). This CDR3 region has 16 residues. V was pared by 4 bases and J by 2 bases, with 17 bases between. Germline V CDR1 and CDR2: MGHDK, SYGVNS. The CDR3: CASSATTRETQETQYF. In nucleotides, the CDR3 is TGTGCCAGCAGTGCGACGACTAGAGAGACTCAAGAGACCCAGTACTTC.

This CDR3 reads CASSQGWDRVVYEQYF. DNA for the CDR3: TGTGCCAGCAGCCAGGGGTGGGACAGGGTGGTCTACGAGCAGTACTTC. V usage is TRBV11-2 and J usage is TRBJ2-7; TRBD1 matches 9 bases. Germline V gives CDR1 SGHAT, CDR2 FQNNGV. V gave up 5 bases and J gave up 3 bases; unmatched junction bases: 11. The CDR3 totals 16 residues.

This sequence joins TRBV5-1 and TRBJ1-2; D not certain. This CDR3 spans 15 amino acids. Germline V gives CDR1 SGHRS, CDR2 YFSETQ. V was pared by 2 bases and J by 8 bases, with 19 bases between. The CDR3 sequence: CASSLDLTAASGYTF. The CDR3 DNA reads as TGCGCCAGCAGCTTAGACTTAACGGCAGCTAGCGGCTACACCTTC.

The chain links TRBV21-1 to TRBJ2-1; the table's TRBD2 call for D was not verified on the DNA. TRBV21-1 is noted as a pseudogene. This CDR3 spans 14 amino acids. The CDR3 is CASSKLGRENEQFF. The CDR3 coding sequence is TGTGCCAGCAGCAAATTGGGGCGGGAAAATGAGCAGTTCTTC.